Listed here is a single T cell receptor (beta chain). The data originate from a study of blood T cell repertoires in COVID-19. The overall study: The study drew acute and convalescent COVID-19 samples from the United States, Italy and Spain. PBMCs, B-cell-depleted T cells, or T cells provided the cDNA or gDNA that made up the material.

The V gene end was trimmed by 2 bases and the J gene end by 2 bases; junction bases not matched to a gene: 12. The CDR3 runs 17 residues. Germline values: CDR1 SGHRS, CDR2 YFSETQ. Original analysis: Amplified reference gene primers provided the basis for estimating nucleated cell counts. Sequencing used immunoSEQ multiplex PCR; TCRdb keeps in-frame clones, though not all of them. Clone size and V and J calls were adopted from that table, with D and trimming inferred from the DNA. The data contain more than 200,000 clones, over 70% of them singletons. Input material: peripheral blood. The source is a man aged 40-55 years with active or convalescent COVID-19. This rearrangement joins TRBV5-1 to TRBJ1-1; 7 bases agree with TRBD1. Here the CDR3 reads CASSFLEAQGINTEAFF. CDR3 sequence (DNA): TGCGCCAGCAGCTTCCTAGAGGCACAGGGGATAAACACTGAAGCTTTCTTT. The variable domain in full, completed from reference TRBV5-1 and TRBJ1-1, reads KAGVTQTPRYLIKTRGQQVTLSCSPISGHRSVSWYQQTPGQGLQFLFEYFSETQRNKGNFPGRFSGRQFSNSRSEMNVSTLELGDSALYLCASSFLEAQGINTEAFFGQGTRLTVV.